Included here is one T cell receptor (beta chain) sequence, with context. CDR1 GTSNPN and CDR2 SVGIG come from the germline V gene (reference sequence). This CDR3 is 12 amino acids long. V gave up 5 bases and J gave up 7 bases, with 14 bases separating them. The sample belongs to a study of blood T cell repertoires in COVID-19. Here immunoSEQ multiplex PCR was the method, and the copy in TCRdb shows in-frame clones only, minus some. This repertoire shows roughly 200,000 clones, 86% found once; its top ten account for over 3%. The sequence derives from a woman between 40 and 50 years old with acute COVID-19. Sequencing input: PBMCs or T cells enriched from blood (not recorded which). J is TRBJ1-1 and V is TRBV30; a possible D gene is TRBD1 (5 bases). CDR3 amino acids: CAWDVGRGEAFF. For the CDR3, the DNA is TGTGCCTGGGATGTGGGGAGGGGTGAAGCTTTCTTT.